These T cell receptor beta chains were read from a single sample in a study of T cell clonotyping in hematopoietic cell transplantation. Assay: immunoSEQ multiplex PCR; the TCRdb copy retains only in-frame clones and omits some. Of 9,900 or so clones listed, approximately 80% were seen once; the top ten hold more than 7.5%. The specimen was PBMCs, collected 30 days after allogeneic stem cell transplant. The source is a female patient in her 40s who had an allogeneic stem cell transplant from a related donor, so T cells may come from the graft donor. Some clones in this sample may be carry-over from other donors' samples. CDR3s include the opening cysteine and the closing phenylalanine or tryptophan. D genes are given only for firm matches. Rows give clone size only sometimes, using once, few, many, or a class for an expanded clone.

abundance	d_gene	j_gene	v_gene	CDR3nt	CDR3aa
.	.	TRBJ1-1	TRBV11-1	TGTGCCAGCACCACCCTCGTGGCCACTGAAGCTTTCTTT	CASTTLVATEAFF
few	.	TRBJ1-2	TRBV4-1	TGCGCCAGCAGCCAAGGACACCACGACTATGGCTACACCTTC	CASSQGHHDYGYTF
.	.	TRBJ2-1	TRBV5-1	TGCGCCAGCAGCGTTTTAGCGACCTACAATGAGCAGTTCTTC	CASSVLATYNEQFF
.	.	TRBJ2-5	TRBV5-4	TGTGCCAGCAGCATCCGGGACGTAGCCGAGACCCAGTACTTC	CASSIRDVAETQYF
.	.	TRBJ1-5	TRBV7-9	TGTGCCAGCAGCTTGGGGAGCCAGCCCCAGCATTTT	CASSLGSQPQHF
.	.	TRBJ2-5	TRBV11-3	TGTGCCAGCAGCTCGACCCAAAGCGACGCCCAGTACTTC	CASSSTQSDAQYF
.	TRBD2	TRBJ2-2	TRBV7-2	TGTGCCAGCGTGACTAGCGGGAGAGCCGGGGAGCTGTTTTTT	CASVTSGRAGELFF
.	.	TRBJ1-1	TRBV6-1	TGTGCCAGCAGACTAAACACTGAAGCTTTCTTT	CASRLNTEAFF
.	.	TRBJ2-7	TRBV5-1	TGCGCCAGCAGCCCATTGGACAACGCCTACGAGCAGTACTTC	CASSPLDNAYEQYF
medium-sized	.	TRBJ2-7	TRBV5-6	TGTGCCAGCAGCTTGCGGCTAGTTGTCTACGAGCAGTACTTC	CASSLRLVVYEQYF
once	.	TRBJ1-1	TRBV27	TGTGCCAGCAGTTTCTCCAGGGTACGGGGCAACACTGAAGCTTTCTTT	CASSFSRVRGNTEAFF
.	TRBD1	TRBJ2-7	TRBV9	TGTGCCAGCAGCGCGGAACCGGGACAGGGTTACGAGCAGTACTTC	CASSAEPGQGYEQYF
large	TRBD2	TRBJ2-2	TRBV6-6	TGTGCCAGCAGCACAGGACTAGCGGAGGGGACCGGGGAGCTGTTTTTT	CASSTGLAEGTGELFF
.	.	TRBJ2-6	TRBV29-1	TGCAGCGTTTCACCTGGGGGGGCCAACGTCCTGACTTTC	CSVSPGGANVLTF
once	.	TRBJ1-3	TRBV4-1	TGCGCCAGCAGCCAAGACGATTGGGTCTCTGGAAACACCATATATTTT	CASSQDDWVSGNTIYF
.	.	TRBJ2-5	TRBV12-5	TGTGCTAGTGCCCCGAATAGGGGCCAAGAGACCCAGTACTTC	CASAPNRGQETQYF
.	TRBD1	TRBJ2-7	TRBV23-1	TGCGCCAGCAGTCAATCTCCGCGACAGGGGAAGTGCTACGAGCAGTACTTC	CASSQSPRQGKCYEQYF
once	.	TRBJ2-2	TRBV5-1	TGCGCCAGCAGCTTGAATGTTTTGCTGGGGTCCGCCGGGGAGCTGTTTTTT	CASSLNVLLGSAGELFF
.	TRBD2	TRBJ2-4	TRBV4-2	TGTGCCAGCAGCCAAGATGGGAGCGGGAGGGCGAAAAACATTCAGTACTTC	CASSQDGSGRAKNIQYF
.	.	TRBJ2-3	TRBV20-1	TGCAGTGCCCAAAGCACAGATACGCAGTATTTT	CSAQSTDTQYF
.	.	TRBJ1-4	TRBV6-5	TGTGCCAGCAGTTATTTTTCTGGGGAAAAACTGTTTTTT	CASSYFSGEKLFF
.	.	TRBJ2-7	TRBV7-9	TGTGCCAGCACCATGCAGAACTACGAGCAGTACTTC	CASTMQNYEQYF
.	.	TRBJ2-1	TRBV7-6	TGTGCCAGCAGCTTGGGGGGGCCAAATGAGCAGTTCTTC	CASSLGGPNEQFF
.	.	TRBJ2-7	TRBV10-3	TGTGCCGCACGGTCCCCCGGGAGAACGGTCTACGAGCAGTACTTC	CAARSPGRTVYEQYF
.	.	TRBJ2-5	TRBV7-9	TGTGCCAGCAGCTTAGCGGGAGTGGAGACCCAGTACTTC	CASSLAGVETQYF
.	TRBD1	TRBJ2-7	TRBV18	TGTGCCAGCTCCCCAGAGCAGGGGGTAGGGTACGAGCAGTACTTC	CASSPEQGVGYEQYF